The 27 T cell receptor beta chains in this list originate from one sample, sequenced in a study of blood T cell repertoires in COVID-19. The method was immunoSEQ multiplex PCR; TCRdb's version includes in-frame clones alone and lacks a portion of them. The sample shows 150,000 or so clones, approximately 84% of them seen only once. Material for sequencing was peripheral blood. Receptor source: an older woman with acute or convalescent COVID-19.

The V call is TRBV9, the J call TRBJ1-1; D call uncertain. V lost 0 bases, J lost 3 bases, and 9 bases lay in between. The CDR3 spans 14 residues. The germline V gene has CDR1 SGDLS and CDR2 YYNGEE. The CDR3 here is CASSVGVEDTEAFF. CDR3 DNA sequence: TGTGCCAGCAGCGTAGGCGTGGAGGACACTGAAGCTTTCTTT.

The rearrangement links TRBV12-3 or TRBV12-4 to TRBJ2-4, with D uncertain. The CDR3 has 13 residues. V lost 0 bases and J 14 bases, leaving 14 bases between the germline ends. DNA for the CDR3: TGTGCCAGCAGTTTAGCGGCCGGAGCCGCGGAGTACTTC. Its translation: CASSLAAGAAEYF.

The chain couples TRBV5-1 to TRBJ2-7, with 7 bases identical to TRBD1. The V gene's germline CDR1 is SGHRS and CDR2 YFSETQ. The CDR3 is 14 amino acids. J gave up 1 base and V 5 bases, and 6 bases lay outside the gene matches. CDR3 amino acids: CASRVPGGSYEQYF. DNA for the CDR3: TGCGCCAGCAGAGTTCCAGGGGGTTCCTACGAGCAGTACTTC.

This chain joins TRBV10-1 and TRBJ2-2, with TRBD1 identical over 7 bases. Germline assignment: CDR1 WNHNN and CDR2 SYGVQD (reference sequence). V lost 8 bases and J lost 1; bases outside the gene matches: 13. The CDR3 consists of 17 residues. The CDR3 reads CASANHDRALNTGELFF. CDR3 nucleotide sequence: TGCGCCAGCGCCAATCACGACAGGGCACTGAACACCGGGGAGCTGTTTTTT.

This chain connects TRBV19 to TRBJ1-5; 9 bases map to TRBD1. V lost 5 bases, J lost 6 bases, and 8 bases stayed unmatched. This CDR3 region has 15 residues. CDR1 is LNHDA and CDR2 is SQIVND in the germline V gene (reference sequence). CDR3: CASSEGQGSFQPQHF. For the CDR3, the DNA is TGTGCCAGTAGTGAGGGACAGGGATCGTTTCAGCCCCAGCATTTT.

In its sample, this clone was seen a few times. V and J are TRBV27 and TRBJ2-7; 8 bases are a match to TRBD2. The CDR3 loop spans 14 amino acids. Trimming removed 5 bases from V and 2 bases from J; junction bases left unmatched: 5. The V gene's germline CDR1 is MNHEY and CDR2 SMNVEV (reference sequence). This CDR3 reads CASSAASGPYEQYF. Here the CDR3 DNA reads TGTGCCAGCAGTGCGGCTAGCGGGCCCTACGAGCAGTACTTC.

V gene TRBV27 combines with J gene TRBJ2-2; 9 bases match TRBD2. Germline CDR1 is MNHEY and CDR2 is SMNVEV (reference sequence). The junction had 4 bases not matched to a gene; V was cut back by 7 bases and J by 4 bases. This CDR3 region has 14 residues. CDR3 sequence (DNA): TGTGCCAGCATCAGAGCGGGAGGCACCGGGGAGCTGTTTTTT. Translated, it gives CASIRAGGTGELFF.

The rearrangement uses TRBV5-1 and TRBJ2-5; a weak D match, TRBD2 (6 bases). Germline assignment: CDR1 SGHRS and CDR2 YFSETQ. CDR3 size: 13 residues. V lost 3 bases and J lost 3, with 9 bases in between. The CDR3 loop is CASSSGGEETQYF. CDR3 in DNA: TGCGCCAGCAGCTCCGGGGGAGAAGAGACCCAGTACTTC.

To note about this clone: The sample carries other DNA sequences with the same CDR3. The CDR3 bases are TGTGCCAGCAGCCGGGACAGGAACTATGGCTACACCTTC. It codes for CASSRDRNYGYTF. The chain carries TRBV12-3 or TRBV12-4 and TRBJ1-2, with TRBD1 matching 8 bases. With V trimmed by 6 bases and J by 2 bases, 2 bases remained unmatched. The CDR3 length is 13 residues.

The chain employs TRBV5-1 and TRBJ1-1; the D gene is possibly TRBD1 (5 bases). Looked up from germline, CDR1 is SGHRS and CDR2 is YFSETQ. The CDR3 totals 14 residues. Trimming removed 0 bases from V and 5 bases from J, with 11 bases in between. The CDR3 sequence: CASSLAGMRTEAFF. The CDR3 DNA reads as TGCGCCAGCAGCTTGGCAGGGATGAGGACTGAAGCTTTCTTT.

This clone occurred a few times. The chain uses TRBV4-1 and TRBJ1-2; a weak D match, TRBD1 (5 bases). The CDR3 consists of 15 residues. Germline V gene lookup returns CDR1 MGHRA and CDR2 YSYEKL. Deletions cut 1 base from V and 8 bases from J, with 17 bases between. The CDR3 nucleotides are TGCGCCAGCAGCCAAGGGCAGGGTAACCTTCTAGGCTACACCTTC. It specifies CASSQGQGNLLGYTF.

The CDR3 DNA reads as TGTGCCAGCAGTGACCCGAGGGACTCCCCCGGCAATGAGCAGTTCTTC. Translating gives CASSDPRDSPGNEQFF. The chain joins TRBV25-1 to TRBJ2-1; possibly TRBD2 for D (6 bases). The CDR3 has 16 residues. V dropped 3 bases and J dropped 6 bases, with 18 bases sitting between them. Germline lookup yields CDR1 MGHDK and CDR2 SYGVNS.

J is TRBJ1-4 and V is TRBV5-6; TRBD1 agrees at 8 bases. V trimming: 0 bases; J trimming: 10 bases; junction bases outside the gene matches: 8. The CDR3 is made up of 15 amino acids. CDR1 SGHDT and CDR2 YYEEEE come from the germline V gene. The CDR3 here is CASSLGRDRSVKLFF. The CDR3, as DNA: TGTGCCAGCAGCTTGGGGAGGGACAGGTCGGTAAAACTGTTTTTT.

For the CDR3, the DNA is TGTGCCAGCATTATCCAACGGGACAGGGGGAGAAATGAGCAGTTCTTC. Residues: CASIIQRDRGRNEQFF. V gene TRBV2 combines with J gene TRBJ2-1; 11 bases are shared with TRBD1. The CDR3 runs to 16 residues. Germline assignment: CDR1 SNHLY and CDR2 FYNNEI. Losses at the gene ends were 7 bases for V and 7 bases for J; bases not matched to a gene: 12.

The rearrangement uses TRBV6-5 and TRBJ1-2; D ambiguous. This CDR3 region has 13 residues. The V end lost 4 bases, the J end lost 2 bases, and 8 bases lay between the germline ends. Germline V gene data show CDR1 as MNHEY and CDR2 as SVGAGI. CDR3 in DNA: TGTGCCAGCAGTTCGCGGGAGAACTATGGCTACACCTTC. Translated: CASSSRENYGYTF.

Here the CDR3 DNA reads TGTGCTAGTGGTTTTTCTGCGGGTAGCGGCGCTATTAATGAGCAGTTCTTC. Amino acid sequence: CASGFSAGSGAINEQFF. The chain employs TRBV12-5 and TRBJ2-1; weak D call: TRBD2 (6 bases). Trimming removed 3 bases from V and 7 bases from J, with 22 bases in between. The length of the CDR3 is 17 residues. The germline gives CDR1 LGHNT, CDR2 FRNRAP.

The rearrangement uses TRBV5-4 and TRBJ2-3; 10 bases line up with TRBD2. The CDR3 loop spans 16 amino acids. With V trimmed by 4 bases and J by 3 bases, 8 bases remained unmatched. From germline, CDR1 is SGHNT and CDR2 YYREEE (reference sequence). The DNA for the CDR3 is TGTGCCAGCAGCGTAATAGCGGGAGGCGGGACAGATACGCAGTATTTT. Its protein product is CASSVIAGGGTDTQYF.

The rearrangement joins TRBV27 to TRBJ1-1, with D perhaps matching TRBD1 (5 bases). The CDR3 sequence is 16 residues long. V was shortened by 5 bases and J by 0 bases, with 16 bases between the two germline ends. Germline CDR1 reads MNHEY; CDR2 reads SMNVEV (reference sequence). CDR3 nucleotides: TGTGCCAGCAGTGACGCAGGGCCCATTTTGAACACTGAAGCTTTCTTT. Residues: CASSDAGPILNTEAFF.

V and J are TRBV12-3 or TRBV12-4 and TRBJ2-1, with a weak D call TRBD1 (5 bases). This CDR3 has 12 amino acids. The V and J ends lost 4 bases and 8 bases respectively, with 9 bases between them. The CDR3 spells CASSSWGDEQFF. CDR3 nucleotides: TGTGCCAGCAGTTCATGGGGCGATGAGCAGTTCTTC.

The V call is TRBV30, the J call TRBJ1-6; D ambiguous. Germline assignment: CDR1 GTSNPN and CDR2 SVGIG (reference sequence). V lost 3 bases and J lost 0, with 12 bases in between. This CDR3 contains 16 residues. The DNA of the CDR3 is TGTGCCTGGAGAATTAGAGGGAGCTCCTATAATTCACCCCTCCACTTT. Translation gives CAWRIRGSSYNSPLHF. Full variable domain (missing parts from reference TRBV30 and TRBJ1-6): SQTIHQWPATLVQPVGSPLSLECTVEGTSNPNLYWYRQAAGRGLQLLFYSVGIGQISSEVPQNLSASRPQDRQFILSSKKLLLSDSGFYLCAWRIRGSSYNSPLHFGNGTRLTVT.

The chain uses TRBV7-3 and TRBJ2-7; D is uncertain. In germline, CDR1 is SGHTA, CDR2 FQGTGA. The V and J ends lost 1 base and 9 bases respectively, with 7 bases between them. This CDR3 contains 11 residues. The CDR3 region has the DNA TGTGCCAGCAGCTTAAATCTCGGGCAGTACTTC. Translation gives CASSLNLGQYF.

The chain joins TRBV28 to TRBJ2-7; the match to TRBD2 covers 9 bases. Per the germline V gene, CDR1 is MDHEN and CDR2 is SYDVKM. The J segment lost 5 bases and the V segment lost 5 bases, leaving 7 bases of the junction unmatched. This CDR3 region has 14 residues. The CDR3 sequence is CASSTREGADEQYF. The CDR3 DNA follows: TGTGCCAGCAGTACGCGGGAGGGCGCCGACGAGCAGTACTTC.

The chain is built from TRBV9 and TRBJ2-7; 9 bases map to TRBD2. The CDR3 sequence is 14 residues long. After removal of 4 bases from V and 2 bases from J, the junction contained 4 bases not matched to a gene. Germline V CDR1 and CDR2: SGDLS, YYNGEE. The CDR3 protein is CASSPWTSAYEQYF. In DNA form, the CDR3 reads TGTGCCAGCAGCCCCTGGACTAGCGCCTACGAGCAGTACTTC.

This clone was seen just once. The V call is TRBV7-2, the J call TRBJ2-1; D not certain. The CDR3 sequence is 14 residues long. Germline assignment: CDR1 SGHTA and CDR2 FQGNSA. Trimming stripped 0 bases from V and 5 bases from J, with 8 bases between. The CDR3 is CASSLAPLNNEQFF. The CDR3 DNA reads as TGTGCCAGCAGCTTAGCCCCCCTAAACAATGAGCAGTTCTTC.

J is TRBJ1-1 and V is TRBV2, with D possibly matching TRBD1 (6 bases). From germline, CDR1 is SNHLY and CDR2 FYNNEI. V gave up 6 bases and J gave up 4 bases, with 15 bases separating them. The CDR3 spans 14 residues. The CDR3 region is CASRYRAVATEAFF. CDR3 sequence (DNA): TGTGCCAGCAGGTACAGGGCAGTAGCCACTGAAGCTTTCTTT.

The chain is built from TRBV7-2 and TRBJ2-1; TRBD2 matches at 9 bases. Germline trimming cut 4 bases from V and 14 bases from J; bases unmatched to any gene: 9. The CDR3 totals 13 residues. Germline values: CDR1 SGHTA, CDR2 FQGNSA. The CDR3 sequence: CASSSLTSGKEFF. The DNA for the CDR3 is TGTGCCAGCAGCTCTCTGACTAGCGGAAAGGAGTTCTTC.

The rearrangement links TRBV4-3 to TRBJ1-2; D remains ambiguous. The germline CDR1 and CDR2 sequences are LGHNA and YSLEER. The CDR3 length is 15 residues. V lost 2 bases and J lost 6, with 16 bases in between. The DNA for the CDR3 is TGCGCCAGCAGCCAATCCTGGTCGGGAAAGGATGGCTACACCTTC. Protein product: CASSQSWSGKDGYTF.